The 19 T cell receptor beta chains below were found in one sample sequenced in a study of T cell clonality in common variable immunodeficiency. The repertoire was sequenced with immunoSEQ multiplex PCR; TCRdb's copy has only in-frame clones and lacks some. There are 50,000 to 60,000 clones in the sample, none observed a single time. The sequenced sample was peripheral blood mononuclear cells. These TCRs come from a person aged 18 to 75 in good health.

This clone was detected ten times or more. The sequenced CDR3 bases are TGTGCCAGCAGCTCGGGACAGTTGAACACTGAA. As protein: CASSSGQLNTE. The entire CDR3 protein is CASSSGQLNTEAFF. The J gene is TRBJ1-1, the V gene TRBV7-3; 7 nucleotides align to TRBD1. The read is 3 residues too short to cover the CDR3 end, so that end is filled in from the germline J gene. The germline V gene has CDR1 SGHTA and CDR2 FQGTGA. Unmatched junction bases numbered 2, after V lost 4 bases and J lost 0 bases. This CDR3 comprises 14 residues. The full variable domain, with the rest looked up from reference TRBV7-3 and TRBJ1-1, is GAGVSQTPSNKVTEKGKYVELRCDPISGHTALYWYRQSLGQGPEFLIYFQGTGAADDSGLPNDRFFAVRPEGSVSTLKIQRTERGDSAVYLCASSSGQLNTEAFFGQGTRLTVV.

On this clone itself: The read ends 3 residues early relative to the CDR3; the germline J gene fills the gap. The chain links TRBV2 to TRBJ1-2, with a weak D call TRBD1 (6 bases). In germline, CDR1 is SNHLY, CDR2 FYNNEI. The CDR3 loop spans 19 amino acids. The CDR3 sequence: CASRTPGTSGGAGAYDYTF. CDR3 bases read: TGTGCCAGCAGGACCCCAGGGACTAGCGGGGGGGCCGGGGCATACGAC.

This clone was picked up many times. The CDR3 end lies 3 residues beyond the end of the read and is filled in from the germline J gene. The V call is TRBV5-1, the J call TRBJ2-1; TRBD1 agrees at 12 bases. Germline V gives CDR1 SGHRS, CDR2 YFSETQ. The length of the CDR3 is 16 residues. V lost 4 bases to trimming and J lost 8 bases; unmatched junction nucleotides: 10. Incomplete CDR3 DNA: TGCGCCAGCAGCCCGGAGGGGACAGGGGGCTCGGATGAG. Its protein product is CASSPEGTGGSDE. The whole CDR3 reads CASSPEGTGGSDEQFF.

This clone has ten or more counts. The sequence runs out 3 residues before the end of the CDR3; the remainder is reconstructed from the germline J gene. V usage is TRBV19 and J usage is TRBJ2-1, with no clear D. Germline V CDR1 and CDR2: LNHDA, SQIVND (reference sequence). The CDR3 sequence is 12 residues long. Trimming removed 5 bases at V and 8 bases at J, with 10 bases between. CDR3: CASSPLGDEQFF. The CDR3 bases that were read are TGTGCCAGTAGTCCCCTCGGTGATGAG. The complete variable domain, with remaining parts taken from reference TRBV19 and TRBJ2-1, reads DGGITQSPKYLFRKEGQNVTLSCEQNLNHDAMYWYRQDPGQGLRLIYYSQIVNDFQKGDIAEGYSVSREKKESFPLTVTSAQKNPTAFYLCASSPLGDEQFFGPGTRLTVL.

This clone was counted ten times or more. The sequenced part of the CDR3 DNA is TGTGCCAGCTCACCGATGGGGCAGCAAGAGACC. Its protein product is CASSPMGQQET. The full CDR3 reads CASSPMGQQETQYF. This chain joins TRBV18 and TRBJ2-5; TRBD1 is a possible D gene (5 bases). The read ends 3 residues shy of where the CDR3 ends; the end is completed using the germline J gene. Deletions cut 3 bases from V and 2 bases from J, with 10 bases between. CDR1 and CDR2 from the germline V gene are KGHSH and LQKENI. This CDR3 has 14 amino acids. Looking up the rest from reference TRBV18 and TRBJ2-5 gives the full variable domain: NAGVMQNPRHLVRRRGQEARLRCSPMKGHSHVYWYRQLPEEGLKFMVYLQKENIIDESGMPKERFSAEFPKEGPSILRIQQVVRGDSAAYFCASSPMGQQETQYFGPGTRLLVL.

Many counts were recorded for this clone. The read comes to an end 3 residues before the CDR3 does, leaving the germline J gene to fill in the end. This chain links TRBV12-3 or TRBV12-4 with TRBJ2-1, with D perhaps TRBD1 (6 bases). The CDR3 is 14 amino acids. The ends were cut back, 7 bases at V and 4 bases at J, with 14 bases in the middle. CDR3 loop: CASIASGEYNEQFF. Incomplete CDR3 DNA: TGTGCCAGCATAGCGTCAGGGGAGTACAATGAG.

This clone has more than one count but fewer than ten. The DNA ends 3 residues before the CDR3 does, and the rest of the CDR3 is filled in from the germline J gene. The V and J genes are TRBV2 and TRBJ1-1, with a weak D call TRBD1 (5 bases). Germline V gives CDR1 SNHLY, CDR2 FYNNEI. The ends were cut back, 5 bases at V and 4 bases at J, with 17 bases in the middle. The CDR3 consists of 15 residues. The CDR3: CASSPERGGPTEAFF. CDR3 bases read: TGTGCCAGCAGTCCAGAGCGGGGGGGACCCACTGAA.

This clone was recorded at least ten times. The CDR3 spells CASSGVNRGTDTEAFF. The sequenced CDR3 bases are TGTGCCAGCAGTGGGGTGAACAGGGGAACCGACACTGAA. The chain recombines TRBV6-1 with TRBJ1-1; TRBD1 matches at 7 bases. The CDR3 end falls 3 residues outside the read, so it is completed with the germline J gene. The germline CDR1 and CDR2 sequences are MNHNS and SASEGT. Trimming took 4 bases from V and 3 from J; bases not matched to a gene: 11. This CDR3 contains 16 residues.

This clone was seen ten or more times. The read ends 3 residues before the CDR3 terminus; that terminus is restored from the germline J gene. The V and J genes are TRBV18 and TRBJ2-7; 10 bases match TRBD1. Unmatched junction bases numbered 12, after V lost 3 bases and J lost 1 base. Germline V gene lookup returns CDR1 KGHSH and CDR2 LQKENI. This CDR3 region has 18 residues. Here the CDR3 reads CASSPYRMWDRGSYEQYF. The covered CDR3 bases are TGTGCCAGCTCACCCTATAGGATGTGGGACAGGGGTTCCTACGAG.

This clone has ten or more counts. Read sequence stops 3 residues before the CDR3 end, and the germline J gene provides the missing end. The chain links TRBV30 to TRBJ1-1; TRBD1 matches 7 bases. V trimming: 3 bases; J trimming: 3 bases; junction bases outside the gene matches: 4. Germline V gives CDR1 GTSNPN, CDR2 SVGIG (reference sequence). CDR3 length: 13 residues. CDR3: CAWRQGQYTEAFF. The part of the CDR3 DNA that was read is TGTGCCTGGAGGCAGGGACAGTACACTGAA.

This clone was recorded many times. The CDR3 is cut off 3 residues early in the read; its end comes from the germline J gene. V gene TRBV5-1 combines with J gene TRBJ1-1, with D perhaps matching TRBD1 (6 bases). The germline gives CDR1 SGHRS, CDR2 YFSETQ. V was cut by 4 bases and J by 1 base, with 11 bases left in between. CDR3 length equals 14 residues. The CDR3 spells CASSPGTQNTEAFF. The sequenced part of the CDR3 DNA is TGCGCCAGCAGCCCCGGGACACAGAACACTGAA.

This clone was picked up a small number of times. The read comes to an end 3 residues before the CDR3 does, leaving the germline J gene to fill in the end. V is TRBV30 and J is TRBJ2-7; weak D call: TRBD1 (7 bases). The V end was cut by 5 bases, the J end by 5 bases, with 25 bases between. The CDR3 is 16 residues long. CDR1 is GTSNPN and CDR2 is SVGIG in the germline V gene (reference sequence). CDR3 DNA, as far as it was read: TGTGCCTGGCGGGGGAAGGGGGCCCAATGGGGGCACGAG. Its translation is CAWRGKGAQWGHE. The full CDR3 is CAWRGKGAQWGHEQYF.

The DNA read from the CDR3 is TGTGCCAGCAGCCAATCCGGCAGGGGGCTGGTCGAG. Translating gives CASSQSGRGLVE. In full, the CDR3 reads CASSQSGRGLVEQYF. The gene calls are TRBV16 and TRBJ2-7; TRBD1 matches 8 bases. The read is 3 residues too short to cover the CDR3 end, so that end is filled in from the germline J gene. This CDR3 is built from 15 residues. The germline V gene has CDR1 KGHSY and CDR2 FQNENV. After removal of 0 bases from V and 6 bases from J, the junction contained 7 bases not matched to a gene.

The table lists this clone with a few counts. The read ends 3 residues before the CDR3 terminus; that terminus is restored from the germline J gene. The chain links TRBV2 to TRBJ2-7, with D possibly TRBD1 on 5 matching bases. CDR1 is SNHLY and CDR2 is FYNNEI in the germline V gene. This CDR3 is built from 12 residues. The V and J ends lost 6 bases and 2 bases respectively, with 8 bases between them. Here the CDR3 reads CASRSTAYEQYF. The CDR3 DNA, read in part, is TGTGCCAGCAGATCGACAGCCTACGAG.

The sample holds many counts of this clone. The read falls 3 residues short of the CDR3 end, and the missing part is taken from the germline J gene. The rearrangement uses TRBV6-1 and TRBJ1-2; a possible D gene is TRBD1 (5 bases). Germline-derived CDR1 and CDR2 are MNHNS and SASEGT. This CDR3 spans 15 amino acids. CDR3 region: CASSEPPGQFSGYTF. The part of the CDR3 DNA that was read is TGTGCCAGCAGTGAACCTCCTGGACAATTCTCAGGC.

This clone was seen only a few times. The read halts 3 residues ahead of the CDR3 end, with the missing end drawn from the germline J gene. The chain links TRBV20-1 to TRBJ2-1, with 7 bases fitting TRBD2. The V gene's germline CDR1 is DFQATT and CDR2 SNEGSKA (reference sequence). Germline trimming cut 4 bases from V and 7 bases from J; bases unmatched to any gene: 16. The CDR3 extends over 16 amino acids. The CDR3 reads CSATPTKRGVGNEQFF. The CDR3 bases that were read are TGCAGTGCTACCCCGACCAAGCGGGGAGTGGGGAATGAG.

This clone was observed at least ten times. The read is 3 residues too short to cover the CDR3 end, so that end is filled in from the germline J gene. This chain links TRBV5-4 with TRBJ2-7, with a possible D match to TRBD2 (5 bases). The CDR3 is made up of 14 amino acids. With 4 bases removed from V and 5 bases from J, the gap between germline ends came to 16 bases. Per the germline V gene, CDR1 is SGHNT and CDR2 is YYREEE (reference sequence). The CDR3 loop is CASSAIPSGNEQYF. The CDR3 DNA, read in part, is TGTGCCAGCAGCGCTATCCCCTCGGGGAACGAG.

Remarks on this clone: The missing CDR3 end, 3 residues past where the read stops, is filled in from the germline J gene. The chain recombines TRBV11-2 with TRBJ2-1; a possible D gene is TRBD1 (5 bases). CDR3 size: 13 residues. CDR1 and CDR2 from the germline V gene are SGHAT and FQNNGV. Trimming took 3 bases from V and 5 from J, leaving 8 bases between them. The CDR3 spells CASSFSRDNEQFF. The CDR3 DNA, read in part, is TGTGCCAGCAGCTTTAGCAGGGACAATGAG.

This clone was recorded many times. Coverage ceases 3 residues before the CDR3 finishes, and the germline J gene fills in the end. The gene calls are TRBV18 and TRBJ2-2; D remains ambiguous. Germline CDR1 reads KGHSH; CDR2 reads LQKENI. V lost 2 bases and J 7 bases, leaving 8 bases between the germline ends. The CDR3 is made up of 13 amino acids. The CDR3 region is CASSPGSGGELFF. CDR3 bases read: TGTGCCAGCTCACCAGGCTCGGGCGGGGAG. Using reference TRBV18 and TRBJ2-2 for the parts outside the CDR3, the full variable domain is NAGVMQNPRHLVRRRGQEARLRCSPMKGHSHVYWYRQLPEEGLKFMVYLQKENIIDESGMPKERFSAEFPKEGPSILRIQQVVRGDSAAYFCASSPGSGGELFFGEGSRLTVL.